Below, 15 T cell receptor beta chains from the same sample are listed, as sequenced in a study of CD8+ T cells in alopecia areata. Following RNA extraction, reverse transcription yielded cDNA that acted as the sequencing template. The assay was immunoSEQ multiplex PCR, and TCRdb's table has in-frame clones only and misses some. The top ten hold 1% to 1.5% of the sample, which has around 250,000 clones, less than 80% seen once. Sequencing used CD4+ T cells sorted from blood, obtained at week 0. The receptors shown here come from a human donor with alopecia areata.

The rearrangement links TRBV29-1 to TRBJ2-3; TRBD1 or TRBD2 may be the D gene (5 bases each). Trimming removed 2 bases at V and 1 base at J, with 10 bases between. The CDR3 loop spans 14 amino acids. CDR1 and CDR2 from the germline V gene are SQVTM and ANQGSEA. CDR3 protein: CSVERDVGTDTQYF. CDR3 DNA: TGCAGCGTTGAAAGGGACGTCGGCACAGATACGCAGTATTTT.

The sample holds many counts of this clone. CDR3 DNA: TGCAGCGTTGCCGACGGAGTCTTAGGCAATCAGCCCCAGCATTTT. It codes for CSVADGVLGNQPQHF. The chain combines TRBV29-1 with TRBJ1-5; unclear D gene. Looked up from germline, CDR1 is SQVTM and CDR2 is ANQGSEA. Trimming left V 4 bases short and J 2 bases short, with 15 bases between. This CDR3 is built from 15 residues.

The chain carries TRBV5-1 and TRBJ2-3; perhaps TRBD2 as D (6 bases). Looked up from germline, CDR1 is SGHRS and CDR2 is YFSETQ. V was trimmed by 2 bases and J by 1 base, leaving 8 bases between them. The CDR3 is 14 residues long. The CDR3 sequence is CASSFAGRTDTQYF. The CDR3 coding sequence is TGCGCCAGCAGCTTCGCGGGGCGCACAGATACGCAGTATTTT.

The rearrangement uses TRBV30 and TRBJ1-6; 7 positions agree with TRBD1. V lost 2 bases to trimming and J lost 7 bases; unmatched junction nucleotides: 5. Germline V gives CDR1 GTSNPN, CDR2 SVGIG (reference sequence). This CDR3 region has 14 residues. The DNA of the CDR3 is TGTGCCTGGAGTTCGACACAGGGGAATTCACCCCTCCACTTT. It is translated as CAWSSTQGNSPLHF. The entire variable domain, with the rest obtained from reference TRBV30 and TRBJ1-6, is as follows: SQTIHQWPATLVQPVGSPLSLECTVEGTSNPNLYWYRQAAGRGLQLLFYSVGIGQISSEVPQNLSASRPQDRQFILSSKKLLLSDSGFYLCAWSSTQGNSPLHFGNGTRLTVT.

This sequence joins TRBV5-6 and TRBJ2-3; 9 bases map to TRBD2. This CDR3 contains 15 residues. Germline assignment: CDR1 SGHDT and CDR2 YYEEEE. The junction had 10 bases not matched to a gene; V was cut back by 4 bases and J by 7 bases. CDR3 in DNA: TGTGCCAGCAGCATACTCGGGACTAGCACTCATACGCAGTATTTT. Amino acids: CASSILGTSTHTQYF.

In the case of this clone: This CDR3 is also generated by other DNA sequences in the sample. The gene calls are TRBV30 and TRBJ1-3; D ambiguous. The germline CDR1 and CDR2 sequences are GTSNPN and SVGIG (reference sequence). The CDR3 is made up of 12 amino acids. Trimming removed 4 bases at V and 0 bases at J, with 4 bases between. The chain's CDR3 is CAWTGSGNTIYF. The DNA of the CDR3 is TGTGCCTGGACCGGCTCTGGAAACACCATATATTTT.

This clone has just a few counts. The chain couples TRBV2 to TRBJ1-1, with D unclear. Germline CDR1 reads SNHLY; CDR2 reads FYNNEI. This CDR3 is 13 amino acids long. Trimming stripped 6 bases from V and 4 bases from J, with 12 bases between. Here the CDR3 DNA reads TGTGCCAGCAGGGGCAGTCAGACCACTGAAGCTTTCTTT. The encoded protein is CASRGSQTTEAFF.

This chain joins TRBV7-2 and TRBJ1-2; unclear D gene. CDR1 is SGHTA and CDR2 is FQGNSA in the germline V gene. The CDR3 is 15 residues long. V was clipped by 2 bases and J by 0 bases, with 10 bases between them. The CDR3 is CASSLRPATNYGYTF. As DNA, the CDR3 is TGTGCCAGCAGCTTAAGGCCAGCTACTAACTATGGCTACACCTTC.

Only a few counts were recorded for this clone. The rearrangement links TRBV15 to TRBJ1-4, with D uncertain. Trimming shortened V by 1 base and J by 7 bases, and 4 bases separated the two germline ends. CDR1 and CDR2 (germline): LNHNV, YYDKDF (reference sequence). The CDR3 contains 12 residues. The CDR3 is CATSRGSEKLFF. The CDR3, as DNA: TGTGCCACCAGCAGAGGAAGTGAAAAACTGTTTTTT. The whole variable domain, remainder taken from reference TRBV15 and TRBJ1-4, is DAMVIQNPRYQVTQFGKPVTLSCSQTLNHNVMYWYQQKSSQAPKLLFHYYDKDFNNEADTPDNFQSRRPNTSFCFLDIRSPGLGDTAMYLCATSRGSEKLFFGSGTQLSVL.

This chain links TRBV5-1 with TRBJ2-5, with 7 bases that match TRBD1. The J segment lost 2 bases and the V segment lost 6 bases, leaving 4 bases of the junction unmatched. The CDR3 totals 13 residues. Germline V gives CDR1 SGHRS, CDR2 YFSETQ. The CDR3 nucleotides read TGCGCCAGCAACATGGGACAGCAAGAGACCCAGTACTTC. It is translated as CASNMGQQETQYF.

This rearrangement joins TRBV5-4 to TRBJ2-7; tentative D call: TRBD2 (5 bases). Germline lookup yields CDR1 SGHNT and CDR2 YYREEE (reference sequence). The CDR3 has 16 residues. V was pared by 2 bases and J by 5 bases, with 20 bases between. In DNA, the CDR3 is TGTGCCAGCAGCTTAGTATGGGCTAATGAGGGCGACGAGCAGTACTTC. Translated: CASSLVWANEGDEQYF. Complete variable domain (other parts from reference TRBV5-4 and TRBJ2-7): ETGVTQSPTHLIKTRGQQVTLRCSSQSGHNTVSWYQQALGQGPQFIFQYYREEENGRGNFPPRFSGLQFPNYSSELNVNALELDDSALYLCASSLVWANEGDEQYFGPGTRLTVT.

This clone was detected once. The chain links TRBV18 to TRBJ1-1; tentative D call: TRBD1 (6 bases). Germline V CDR1 and CDR2: KGHSH, LQKENI. The CDR3 sequence is 15 residues long. Deletions cut 3 bases from V and 1 base from J, with 12 bases between. CDR3 region: CASSPRGTWNTEAFF. CDR3 bases: TGTGCCAGCTCACCCAGGGGCACATGGAACACTGAAGCTTTCTTT.

The gene calls are TRBV5-1 and TRBJ2-5; the D gene is possibly TRBD2 (5 bases). CDR3 length equals 13 residues. The germline CDR1 and CDR2 sequences are SGHRS and YFSETQ. V lost 7 bases, J lost 0 bases, and 10 bases lay in between. Written as DNA, the CDR3 is TGCGCCAGCCATCGGGGAAACCAAGAGACCCAGTACTTC. As protein: CASHRGNQETQYF. Drawing the rest from reference TRBV5-1 and TRBJ2-5, the complete variable domain is KAGVTQTPRYLIKTRGQQVTLSCSPISGHRSVSWYQQTPGQGLQFLFEYFSETQRNKGNFPGRFSGRQFSNSRSEMNVSTLELGDSALYLCASHRGNQETQYFGPGTRLLVL.

The J gene is TRBJ2-5, the V gene TRBV5-6, with 10 bases matching TRBD1. The CDR3 has 14 residues. Germline V lookup: CDR1 SGHDT, CDR2 YYEEEE. With V trimmed by 4 bases and J by 4 bases, 4 bases remained unmatched. CDR3 DNA: TGTGCCAGCAGCGACAGGGGGCGAGGAGAGACCCAGTACTTC. Translating gives CASSDRGRGETQYF.

V usage is TRBV5-1 and J usage is TRBJ2-5, with TRBD1 as a possible D gene (6 bases). V lost 4 bases and J lost 7, with 14 bases in between. The CDR3 has 13 amino acids. CDR1 and CDR2 from the germline V gene are SGHRS and YFSETQ. The CDR3 reads CASSPGQSGTQYF. The CDR3 nucleotides are TGCGCCAGCAGCCCCGGACAGTCAGGGACCCAGTACTTC. The full variable domain, rest sourced from reference TRBV5-1 and TRBJ2-5, is KAGVTQTPRYLIKTRGQQVTLSCSPISGHRSVSWYQQTPGQGLQFLFEYFSETQRNKGNFPGRFSGRQFSNSRSEMNVSTLELGDSALYLCASSPGQSGTQYFGPGTRLLVL.